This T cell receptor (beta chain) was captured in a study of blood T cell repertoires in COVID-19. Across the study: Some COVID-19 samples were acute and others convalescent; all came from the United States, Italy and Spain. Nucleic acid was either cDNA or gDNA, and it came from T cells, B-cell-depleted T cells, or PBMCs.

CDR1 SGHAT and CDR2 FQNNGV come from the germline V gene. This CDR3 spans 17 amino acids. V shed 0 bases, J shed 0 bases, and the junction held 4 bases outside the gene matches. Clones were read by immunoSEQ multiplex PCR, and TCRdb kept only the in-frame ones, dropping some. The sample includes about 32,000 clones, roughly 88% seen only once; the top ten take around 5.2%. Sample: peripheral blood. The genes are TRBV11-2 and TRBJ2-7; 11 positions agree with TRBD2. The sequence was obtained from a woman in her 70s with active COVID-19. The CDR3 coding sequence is TGTGCCAGCAGCTTAGATGTAGCGGGGGGGGTCTCCTACGAGCAGTACTTC. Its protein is CASSLDVAGGVSYEQYF. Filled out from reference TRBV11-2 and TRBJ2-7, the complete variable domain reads EAGVAQSPRYKIIEKRQSVAFWCNPISGHATLYWYQQILGQGPKLLIQFQNNGVVDDSQLPKDRFSAERLKGVDSTLKIQPAKLEDSAVYLCASSLDVAGGVSYEQYFGPGTRLTVT.